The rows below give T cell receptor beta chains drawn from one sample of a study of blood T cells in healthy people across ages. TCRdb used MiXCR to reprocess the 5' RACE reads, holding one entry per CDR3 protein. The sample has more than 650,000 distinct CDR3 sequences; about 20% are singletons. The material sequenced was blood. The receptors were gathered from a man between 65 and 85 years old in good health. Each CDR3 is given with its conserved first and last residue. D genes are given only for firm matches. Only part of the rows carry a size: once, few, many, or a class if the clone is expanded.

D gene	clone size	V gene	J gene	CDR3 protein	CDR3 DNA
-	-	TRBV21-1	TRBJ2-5	CASSKQGWETQYF	TGTGCCAGCAGCAAACAGGGGTGGGAGACCCAGTACTTC
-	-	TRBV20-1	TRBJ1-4	CSAPGTTNEKLFF	TGCAGTGCGCCCGGGACAACTAATGAAAAACTGTTTTTT
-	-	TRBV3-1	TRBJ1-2	CASSQDFQGGYTF	TGTGCCAGCAGCCAAGACTTTCAAGGCGGCTACACCTTC
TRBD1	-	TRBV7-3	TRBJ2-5	CASSYPGQGTGETQYF	TGTGCCAGCAGCTACCCTGGACAGGGAACGGGGGAGACCCAGTACTTC
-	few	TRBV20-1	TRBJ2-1	CSARDGTLLLYNEQFF	TGCAGTGCTAGAGATGGGACCCTCCTCCTCTACAATGAGCAGTTCTTC
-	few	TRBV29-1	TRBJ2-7	CSVDTGGLEQYF	TGCAGCGTAGATACAGGAGGCCTCGAGCAGTACTTC
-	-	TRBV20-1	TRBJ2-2	CSARAKGTNTGELFF	TGCAGTGCTAGAGCTAAGGGGACGAACACCGGGGAGCTGTTTTTT
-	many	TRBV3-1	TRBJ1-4	CASSQDLDEKLFF	TGTGCCAGCAGCCAAGATCTGGACGAAAAACTGTTTTTT
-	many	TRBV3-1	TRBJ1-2	CASSPGTTNYGYTF	TGTGCCAGCAGCCCCGGGACAACGAACTATGGCTACACCTTC
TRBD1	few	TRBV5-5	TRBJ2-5	CASSTGQGRETQYF	TGTGCCAGCAGCACAGGACAGGGCAGAGAGACCCAGTACTTC
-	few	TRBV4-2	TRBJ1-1	CASSQGGRYTEAFF	TGTGCCAGCAGCCAAGGAGGACGTTACACTGAAGCTTTCTTT
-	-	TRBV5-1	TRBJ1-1	CASSPVAMNTEAFF	TGCGCCAGCAGCCCGGTAGCGATGAACACTGAAGCTTTCTTT
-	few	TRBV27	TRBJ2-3	CASSLPQSSDTRYF	TGTGCCAGCAGTTTACCTCAATCCTCAGATACGCGGTATTTT
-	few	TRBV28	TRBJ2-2	CASSLGLSLKTGELFF	TGTGCCAGCAGTTTAGGTCTTAGCCTAAAGACCGGGGAGCTGTTTTTT
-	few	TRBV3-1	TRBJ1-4	CASSQIVGSNEKLFF	TGTGCCAGCAGCCAAATAGTGGGGAGTAATGAAAAACTGTTTTTT
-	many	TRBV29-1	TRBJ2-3	CSVAPGDTQYF	TGCAGCGTAGCCCCGGGGGATACGCAGTATTTT
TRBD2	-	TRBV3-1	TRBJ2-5	CASSHRNSGAQETQYF	TGTGCCAGCAGCCATAGGAATAGCGGGGCCCAAGAGACCCAGTACTTC
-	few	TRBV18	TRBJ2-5	CASSPGHQGKETQYF	TGTGCCAGCTCACCCGGTCACCAGGGAAAAGAGACCCAGTACTTC
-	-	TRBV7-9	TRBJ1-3	CASTLTGNTIYF	TGTGCCAGCACTCTGACCGGAAACACCATATATTTT
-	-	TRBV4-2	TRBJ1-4	CASSQEWQGDEKLFF	TGTGCCAGCAGCCAAGAGTGGCAGGGTGACGAAAAACTGTTTTTT
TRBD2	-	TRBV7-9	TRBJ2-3	CASSWRTSGTDTQYF	TGTGCCAGCAGCTGGCGGACTAGCGGTACAGATACGCAGTATTTT
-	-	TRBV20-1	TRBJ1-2	CSASTGGFEGGYTF	TGCAGTGCTAGTACTGGAGGCTTTGAGGGAGGCTACACCTTC
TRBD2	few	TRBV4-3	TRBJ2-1	CASSPRVAGSSYNEQFF	TGCGCCAGCAGCCCCAGGGTAGCGGGAAGCTCCTACAATGAGCAGTTCTTC
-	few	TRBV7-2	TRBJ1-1	CASSFDGGGRTEAFF	TGTGCCAGCAGCTTTGACGGGGGCGGGCGAACTGAAGCTTTCTTT
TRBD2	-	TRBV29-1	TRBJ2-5	CSVGSLLAGETQYF	TGCAGCGTTGGGTCCCTACTAGCGGGAGAGACCCAGTACTTC
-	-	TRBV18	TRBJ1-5	CASSPQGIDQPQHF	TGTGCCAGCTCACCACAGGGAATCGATCAGCCCCAGCATTTT
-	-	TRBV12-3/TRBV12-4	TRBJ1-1	CASSSNTNTEAFF	TGTGCCAGCAGTTCTAACACCAACACTGAAGCTTTCTTT
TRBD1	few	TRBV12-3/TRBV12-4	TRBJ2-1	CASSQNDREGQFF	TGTGCCAGCAGCCAGAACGACAGGGAAGGGCAGTTCTTC
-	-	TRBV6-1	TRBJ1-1	CASSDRQERRWEGAFF	TGTGCCAGCAGTGATCGACAGGAGAGGAGGTGGGAAGGAGCTTTCTTT
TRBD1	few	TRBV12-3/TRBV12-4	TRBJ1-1	CASRGTANTEAFF	TGTGCCAGCAGAGGGACAGCGAACACTGAAGCTTTCTTT
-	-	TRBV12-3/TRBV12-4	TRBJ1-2	CASSPLGGGYTF	TGTGCCAGCAGCCCCCTCGGGGGTGGCTACACCTTC
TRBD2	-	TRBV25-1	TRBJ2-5	CASSETGGEETQYF	TGTGCCAGCAGTGAAACGGGGGGTGAGGAGACCCAGTACTTC
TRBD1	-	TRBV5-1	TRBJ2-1	CASSLAGTGLYNEQFF	TGCGCCAGCAGCTTGGCCGGGACAGGGCTCTACAATGAGCAGTTCTTC
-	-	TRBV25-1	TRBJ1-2	CASSGPSVYGYTF	TGTGCCAGCAGTGGCCCCTCCGTATATGGCTACACCTTC
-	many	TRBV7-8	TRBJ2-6	CASRLSGSGSGANVLTF	TGTGCCAGCAGACTCTCAGGTTCGGGCTCTGGGGCCAACGTCCTGACTTTC
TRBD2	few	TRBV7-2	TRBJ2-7	CASSLQGLESYEQYF	TGTGCCAGCAGCTTACAGGGACTAGAGTCCTACGAGCAGTACTTC
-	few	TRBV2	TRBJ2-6	CASKPRGNSGANVLTF	TGTGCCAGCAAGCCCCGGGGAAATTCAGGGGCCAACGTCCTGACTTTC
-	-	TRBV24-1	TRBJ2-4	CATSDGVAKNIQYF	TGTGCCACCAGTGATGGAGTGGCCAAAAACATTCAGTACTTC
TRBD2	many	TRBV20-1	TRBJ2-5	CSARTSGGETQYF	TGCAGTGCTAGGACTAGCGGGGGAGAGACCCAGTACTTC
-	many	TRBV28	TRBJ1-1	CASSLRGGTTEAFF	TGTGCCAGCAGTTTAAGGGGGGGGACCACTGAAGCTTTCTTT
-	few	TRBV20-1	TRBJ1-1	CSARRTPGAFF	TGCAGTGCTAGAAGAACCCCCGGGGCTTTCTTT
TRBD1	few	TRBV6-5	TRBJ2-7	CASSGLYRGEQYF	TGTGCCAGCAGTGGCCTTTACAGGGGCGAGCAGTACTTC